This T cell receptor (beta chain) emerged from a study of patients and donors after allogeneic stem cell transplantation. The germline CDR1 and CDR2 sequences are MGHRA and YSYEKL. The V and J ends lost 0 bases and 4 bases respectively, with 9 bases between them. This CDR3 comprises 14 residues. TCRdb re-called the RT-PCR reads with MiXCR, one entry per CDR3 protein. The sample records 25,000 to 40,000 distinct CDR3 sequences, around 40% being singletons. The sample was blood, either unsorted or a sorted T cell fraction (not recorded which). The chain uses TRBV4-1 and TRBJ1-1, with D hard to call. This clonotype originated in a human donor who was either an allogeneic HSCT recipient or a stem cell or donor lymphocyte infusion donor (not recorded which). It is not recorded whose cells these are; they may come from a transplant donor. The CDR3: CASSQDQTVTEAFF. DNA for the CDR3: TGCGCCAGCAGCCAAGATCAAACGGTCACTGAAGCTTTCTTT.